This passage covers 7 T cell receptor beta chains from one sample sequenced in a study of blood T cell repertoires in COVID-19. Clones were read by immunoSEQ multiplex PCR, and TCRdb kept only the in-frame ones, dropping some. The repertoire includes under 200,000 clones, 86% of them detected once, and around 5% sits in the top ten. The material sequenced was PBMCs or T cells enriched from blood (not recorded which). The receptors were gathered from a man aged 40-49 years with acute COVID-19.

A few counts support this clone. This rearrangement joins TRBV4-1 to TRBJ2-1, with D possibly being TRBD1 (6 bases). From germline, CDR1 is MGHRA and CDR2 YSYEKL. The CDR3 is 13 amino acids. Trimming pared 6 bases from V and 7 bases from J, leaving 13 bases between. The CDR3 region has the DNA TGCGCCAGCAGACCGGACAGAGTAAATGAGCAGTTCTTC. Protein: CASRPDRVNEQFF.

V usage is TRBV6-5 and J usage is TRBJ2-7, with 11 bases matching TRBD1. The germline V gene has CDR1 MNHEY and CDR2 SVGAGI. This CDR3 is 14 amino acids long. J was trimmed by 6 bases and V by 5 bases; bases with no gene match: 6. The CDR3 region has the DNA TGTGCCAGCAGTCTCGGGACAGGGGGAGGCGAGCAGTACTTC. Translated: CASSLGTGGGEQYF.

This sequence joins TRBV3-1 (or the pseudogene TRBV3-2) and TRBJ2-5; TRBD2 agrees at 12 bases. Unmatched junction bases numbered 4, after V lost 4 bases and J lost 1 base. The CDR3 sequence is 16 residues long. CDR1 and CDR2 (germline): LGHDT, YNNKEL (reference sequence). CDR3 region: CASSLGLAGIQETQYF. The DNA of the CDR3 is TGTGCCAGCAGCCTCGGACTAGCGGGGATCCAAGAGACCCAGTACTTC.

This sequence joins TRBV4-1 and TRBJ1-1; no reliable D call. Trimming took off 1 base at V and 11 bases at J, with 8 bases between the two ends. Germline V gives CDR1 MGHRA, CDR2 YSYEKL. The CDR3 runs to 11 residues. CDR3 DNA: TGCGCCAGCAGCCAAGGGCCGGGGGCTTTCTTT. This encodes CASSQGPGAFF.

This rearrangement joins TRBV5-1 to TRBJ1-1, with D unresolved. The CDR3 extends over 12 amino acids. Germline V gene lookup returns CDR1 SGHRS and CDR2 YFSETQ. Trimming stripped 0 bases from V and 9 bases from J, with 9 bases between. The CDR3 protein is CASSLGERQAFF. The CDR3 DNA follows: TGCGCCAGCAGCTTGGGGGAGCGGCAAGCTTTCTTT.

This clone was recorded once. CDR3 residues: CASTVSAGPASTDTQYF. CDR3 nucleotide sequence: TGTGCCAGCACCGTCTCAGCAGGCCCGGCCAGCACAGATACGCAGTATTTT. The chain is built from TRBV2 and TRBJ2-3; D not certain. This CDR3 is built from 17 residues. Trimming stripped 7 bases from V and 0 bases from J, with 20 bases between. CDR1 and CDR2 (germline): SNHLY, FYNNEI.

The chain is built from TRBV5-1 and TRBJ1-4; 7 bases map to TRBD1. CDR3 length equals 14 residues. CDR1 is SGHRS and CDR2 is YFSETQ in the germline V gene. The trim removed 4 bases at V and 4 bases at J, leaving 4 bases unmatched. CDR3: CASSQTGLNEKLFF. CDR3 nucleotides: TGCGCCAGCAGCCAGACAGGGCTTAATGAAAAACTGTTTTTT.